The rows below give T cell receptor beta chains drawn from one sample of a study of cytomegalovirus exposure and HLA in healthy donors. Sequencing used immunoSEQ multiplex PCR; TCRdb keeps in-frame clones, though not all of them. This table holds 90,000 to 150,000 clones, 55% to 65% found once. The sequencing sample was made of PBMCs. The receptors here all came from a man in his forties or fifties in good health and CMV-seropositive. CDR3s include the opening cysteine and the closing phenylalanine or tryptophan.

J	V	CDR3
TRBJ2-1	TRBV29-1	CSVGGGRALNEQFF
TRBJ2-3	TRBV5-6	CASSFDPGPYTQYF
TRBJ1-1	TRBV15	CATSSSPTGFTEAFF
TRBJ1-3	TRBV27	CASSLRGTAGNTIYF
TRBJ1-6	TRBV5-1	CASSLERVSSYNSPLHF
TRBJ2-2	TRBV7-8	CASSLVAYTGELFF
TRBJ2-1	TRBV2	CASTETSGRNEQFF
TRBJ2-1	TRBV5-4	CASSPSGGRTYNEQFF
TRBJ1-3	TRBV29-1	CSVDSGGNTIYF
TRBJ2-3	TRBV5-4	CASSLVLAGGPGTDTQYF
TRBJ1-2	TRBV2	CATHPGQGGYTF
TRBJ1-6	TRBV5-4	CASSPLDGAYSPLHF
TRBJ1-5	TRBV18	CASSPSTGGADQPQHF
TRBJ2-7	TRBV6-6	CASSQVRSSYEQYF
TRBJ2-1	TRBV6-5	CASSPGLAGREQFF
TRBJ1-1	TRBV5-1	CASSLEGGLRAFF
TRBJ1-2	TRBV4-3	CASSRTDHYGYTF
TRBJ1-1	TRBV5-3	CARRVPVLGQGDTEAFF
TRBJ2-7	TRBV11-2	CASSPDSGRHEQYF
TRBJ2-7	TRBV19	CATAGPPAYEQYF
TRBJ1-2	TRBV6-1	CASRLATGQEYGYTF
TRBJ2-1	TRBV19	CASSIDLQPRGNEQFF
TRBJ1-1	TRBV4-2	CASSQEGQGTEAFF
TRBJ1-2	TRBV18	CASSPLEQGAGGYTF
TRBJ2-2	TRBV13	CASSSPSGPNTGELFF
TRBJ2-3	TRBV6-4	CASSEAGTSGGSTDTQYF
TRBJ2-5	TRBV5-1	CASSRGESGETQYF
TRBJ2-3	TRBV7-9	CASSYSPGREGQDTQYF
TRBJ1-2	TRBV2	CASSEFTESGYTF
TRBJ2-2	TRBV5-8	CASSPALAGPNTGELFF
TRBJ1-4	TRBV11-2	CASSSSGQGRVEKLFF
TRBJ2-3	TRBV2	CASILAGVGTDTQYF
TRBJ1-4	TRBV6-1	CASLDRAAYNEKLFF
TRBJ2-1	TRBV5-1	CASSGAGVNNEQFF
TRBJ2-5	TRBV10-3	CAIREEGETQYF
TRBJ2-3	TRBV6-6	CASTDAAGVSTDTQYF
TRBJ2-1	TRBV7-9	CASSLIHGHQISYNEQFF